These 10 T cell receptor beta chains were sequenced from one sample in a study of blood T cell repertoires in COVID-19. Only in-frame clones appear in the TCRdb table, and some are missing; sequencing was by immunoSEQ multiplex PCR. The table lists about 270,000 clones, 75% to 95% of them singletons, with 2.8% in the top ten. What was sequenced was PBMCs or T cells enriched from blood (not recorded which). These receptors originate from a man in his forties who had been exposed to COVID-19.

The chain joins TRBV7-2 to TRBJ2-5; TRBD2 aligns across 8 bases. Looked up from germline, CDR1 is SGHTA and CDR2 is FQGNSA. Unmatched junction bases numbered 5, after V lost 0 bases and J lost 5 bases. This CDR3 is 15 amino acids long. As DNA, the CDR3 is TGTGCCAGCAGCTTAGCGGCACTAGCGGTGGAGACCCAGTACTTC. Its protein is CASSLAALAVETQYF.

The chain carries TRBV5-1 and TRBJ2-7; no clear D gene. Trimming pared 0 bases from V and 2 bases from J, leaving 12 bases between. The CDR3 extends over 15 amino acids. Germline loops: CDR1 SGHRS, CDR2 YFSETQ. The CDR3 loop is CASSLGASKTYEQYF. The CDR3 DNA reads as TGCGCCAGCAGCTTGGGGGCTTCAAAAACCTACGAGCAGTACTTC.

The J gene is TRBJ2-1, the V gene TRBV3-1 (or the pseudogene TRBV3-2); 9 bases are a match to TRBD2. Looked up from germline, CDR1 is LGHDT and CDR2 is YNNKEL (reference sequence). V trimming: 1 base; J trimming: 5 bases; junction bases outside the gene matches: 3. The CDR3 is 15 residues long. DNA of the CDR3: TGTGCCAGCAGCCAAGGGTCTAGCGGGAACAATGAGCAGTTCTTC. Protein: CASSQGSSGNNEQFF.

This chain uses TRBV30 with TRBJ2-6; TRBD2 might be the D (5 bases). In germline, CDR1 is GTSNPN, CDR2 SVGIG (reference sequence). The CDR3 is 14 amino acids. Deletions cut 5 bases from V and 3 bases from J, with 11 bases between. The CDR3 sequence is CAWDRGFGANVLTF. The CDR3 bases are TGTGCCTGGGATAGAGGGTTTGGGGCCAACGTCCTGACTTTC.

V gene TRBV29-1 combines with J gene TRBJ2-7; unclear D gene. Germline V gene sequence: CDR1 SQVTM, CDR2 ANQGSEA. Trimming cost V 4 bases and J 6 bases, with 13 bases left between them. CDR3 length: 12 residues. The CDR3, as DNA: TGCAGCGTTGGCGCCGTCTATGGCGAGCAGTACTTC. Its translation is CSVGAVYGEQYF.

The DNA for the CDR3 is TGTGCCAGCAGCCTGACAGGGGGTATTGAGCAGTTCTTC. The encoded protein is CASSLTGGIEQFF. The chain has TRBV12-3 or TRBV12-4 and TRBJ2-1, with 9 bases fitting TRBD1. J was trimmed by 9 bases and V by 6 bases; bases with no gene match: 6. The CDR3 spans 13 residues.

With respect to this clone: Other nucleotide sequences in the sample specify the same CDR3. V and J are TRBV3-1 (or the pseudogene TRBV3-2) and TRBJ2-5, with 13 bases fitting TRBD2. J lost 2 bases, V lost 3 bases, and 3 bases had no gene match. Germline V lookup: CDR1 LGHDT, CDR2 YNNKEL (reference sequence). The CDR3 loop spans 16 amino acids. For the CDR3, the DNA is TGTGCCAGCAGCCAGGGGACTAGCGGGGTTCAAGAGACCCAGTACTTC. Translation: CASSQGTSGVQETQYF.

The V gene is TRBV27, the J gene TRBJ2-7; D is ambiguous. Looked up from germline, CDR1 is MNHEY and CDR2 is SMNVEV (reference sequence). Trimming left V 0 bases short and J 2 bases short, with 5 bases between. The CDR3 runs to 13 residues. CDR3 bases: TGTGCCAGCAGTTTATCACTCCCCTACGAGCAGTACTTC. It is translated as CASSLSLPYEQYF.

This clone was counted only a few times. This sequence joins TRBV19 and TRBJ2-1; 8 bases are shared with TRBD2. CDR3 length equals 14 residues. V was pared by 7 bases and J by 1 base, with 3 bases of the junction left unmatched. Germline loops: CDR1 LNHDA, CDR2 SQIVND (reference sequence). CDR3 sequence: CASTLAGSYNEQFF. The DNA for the CDR3 is TGTGCCAGTACCTTAGCGGGATCCTACAATGAGCAGTTCTTC.

This clone was seen once. This chain uses TRBV6-6 with TRBJ2-1; the match to TRBD2 covers 9 bases. CDR3 length equals 14 residues. The V gene's germline CDR1 is MNHNY and CDR2 SVGAGI (reference sequence). Germline trimming cut 6 bases from V and 5 bases from J; bases unmatched to any gene: 5. This CDR3 is CASRLAGRDNEQFF. The DNA of the CDR3 is TGTGCCAGCAGGCTAGCGGGACGAGACAATGAGCAGTTCTTC.